The T cell receptor beta chain described here comes from a study of regulatory T cells in long-lasting Graves disease. Trimming stripped 5 bases from V and 4 bases from J, with 14 bases between. The CDR3 contains 14 residues. Time point given: persistent/refractory GD, antithyroid drugs over 5 years with positive TRAb. Making the TCR library involved RNA that had been extracted from PBMCs. An endocrinology department located in Xi'an, China, was where the patients came from. Assembly of TCR beta libraries relied on iRepertoire HTBI primers together with Arm-PCR of CDR3 regions. One entry per CDR3 protein, called by TCRdb with MiXCR from the multiplex PCR reads. The data show about 310,000 distinct CDR3 sequences, around 23% seen once. At least ten counts were recorded for this clonotype.

The chain links TRBV12-3 or TRBV12-4 to TRBJ1-2; D possibly corresponds to TRBD1 (5 bases). This sequence originates from a female donor with Graves disease. The sequencing used peripheral blood mononuclear cells (PBMCs), collected when the disease was refractory, from a patient treated with antithyroid drugs. DNA for the CDR3: TGTGCCAGCAGTCCCAGGGTCGGAGGCTATGGCTACACCTTC. Translating it yields CASSPRVGGYGYTF.